Following are 21 T cell receptor beta chains from one sample sequenced in a study of T cell clusters in autoimmune cytopenias. TRB was amplified from roughly 250 ng of peripheral blood genomic DNA per sample. One tube held mixed TRB-A and TRB-B primer pools for touch-down PCR. From the multiplex PCR reads, TCRdb lists one entry per CDR3 protein and no DNA. There are 12,000 or so distinct CDR3 sequences in the sample, with approximately 3% held by the top ten. What was sequenced was peripheral blood. The source is a human donor with an autoimmune cytopenia or autoimmune hepatitis (not recorded which).

This chain links TRBV15 with TRBJ1-4; TCRdb returns TRBD1, unconfirmable since there is no DNA. This CDR3 has 15 amino acids. Looked up from germline, CDR1 is LNHNV and CDR2 is YYDKDF (reference sequence). The CDR3 reads CATSRERTGREKLFF.

Frequency places this clonotype as medium-sized (0.01 to 0.1%). The chain links TRBV5-6 to TRBJ1-2; TCRdb calls TRBD1, which cannot be checked without DNA. Germline V gene lookup returns CDR1 SGHDT and CDR2 YYEEEE. This CDR3 has 16 amino acids. The CDR3 is CASSPGRYGGSRGYTF.

The chain carries TRBV12-3 or TRBV12-4 and TRBJ1-2; TCRdb reports TRBD1, a call that lacks DNA to check it against. This CDR3 contains 15 residues. This CDR3 is CASSLVPAQSYGYTF.

V gene TRBV19 combines with J gene TRBJ1-2. The CDR3 extends over 12 amino acids. Germline V CDR1 and CDR2: LNHDA, SQIVND (reference sequence). The CDR3 reads CASSINGYGYTF.

The genes are TRBV7-2 and TRBJ2-5; TCRdb indicates TRBD1, and absent DNA this call remains unverified. Germline assignment: CDR1 SGHTA and CDR2 FQGNSA. There are 12 residues in the CDR3. The CDR3 sequence: CASTRPPETQYF.

The CDR3 sequence is CASSPPGASIQYF. The chain carries TRBV13 and TRBJ2-4; TCRdb reports TRBD1, a call that lacks DNA to check it against. The germline V gene encodes CDR1 PRHDT and CDR2 FYEKMQ (reference sequence). The CDR3 is made up of 13 amino acids. The variable domain in full, completed from reference TRBV13 and TRBJ2-4, reads AAGVIQSPRHLIKEKRETATLKCYPIPRHDTVYWYQQGPGQDPQFLISFYEKMQSDKGSIPDRFSAQQFSDYHSELNMSSLELGDSALYFCASSPPGASIQYFGAGTRLSVL.

V is TRBV30 and J is TRBJ1-6. The CDR3 loop spans 13 amino acids. In germline, CDR1 is GTSNPN, CDR2 SVGIG (reference sequence). CDR3: CAWSVLGNSPLHF.

J is TRBJ2-5 and V is TRBV6-5; TCRdb's D gene call, TRBD1, goes unchecked for lack of DNA. CDR3 length: 12 amino acids. Germline CDR1 MNHEY, CDR2 SVGAGI. The CDR3 loop is CASRGDGETQYF.

This chain links TRBV10-3 with TRBJ2-2; TCRdb picks TRBD1, but there is no DNA to check that call. The length of the CDR3 is 16 residues. CDR1 and CDR2 from the germline V gene are ENHRY and SYGVKD. Here the CDR3 reads CAISEWGQGNTGELFF.

The V call is TRBV12-3 or TRBV12-4, the J call TRBJ2-2; TCRdb's D call of TRBD1 is untestable without DNA. The CDR3 length is 15 residues. The CDR3 sequence is CASRPWTGDTGELFF.

This chain uses TRBV5-6 with TRBJ2-7; TCRdb's D call of TRBD1 is untestable without DNA. CDR1 is SGHDT, CDR2 YYEEEE, per germline. This CDR3 region has 14 residues. CDR3: CASRYWDRPYEQYF. Using reference TRBV5-6 and TRBJ2-7 for the parts outside the CDR3, the full variable domain is DAGVTQSPTHLIKTRGQQVTLRCSPKSGHDTVSWYQQALGQGPQFIFQYYEEEERQRGNFPDRFSGHQFPNYSSELNVNALLLGDSALYLCASRYWDRPYEQYFGPGTRLTVT.

CDR3 sequence: CASSIEDSRGANEKLFF. V usage is TRBV19 and J usage is TRBJ1-4; TCRdb's assignment of TRBD1 cannot be checked, as there is no DNA. The length of the CDR3 is 17 residues. The germline V gene has CDR1 LNHDA and CDR2 SQIVND (reference sequence).

The chain uses TRBV19 and TRBJ1-5; TCRdb calls TRBD1, which cannot be checked without DNA. Germline CDR1 and CDR2: LNHDA and SQIVND (reference sequence). This CDR3 has 13 amino acids. Here the CDR3 reads CASTTRAQEAQHF.

V gene TRBV6-2 or TRBV6-3 combines with J gene TRBJ1-6. CDR3 length: 15 amino acids. The germline V gene has CDR1 MNHEY and CDR2 SVGEGT. The CDR3 protein is CASSYRGVVNSPLHF.

The V call is TRBV18, the J call TRBJ2-1. The CDR3 spans 12 residues. CDR1 KGHSH and CDR2 LQKENI come from the germline V gene. The CDR3 protein is CASSRQYNEQFF.

The chain combines TRBV18 with TRBJ2-3. Germline-derived CDR1 and CDR2 are KGHSH and LQKENI. This CDR3 is 14 amino acids long. The CDR3: CASSLGLATDTQYF.

The genes are TRBV19 and TRBJ2-3; TCRdb lists TRBD1, though no DNA is available to test this call. Looked up from germline, CDR1 is LNHDA and CDR2 is SQIVND (reference sequence). The CDR3 covers 14 residues. The CDR3 reads CASSMGGSTDTQYF.

The chain links TRBV6-5 to TRBJ1-2; TCRdb reports TRBD1, a call that lacks DNA to check it against. The CDR3 spans 16 residues. CDR1 and CDR2 from the germline V gene are MNHEY and SVGAGI. CDR3 sequence reads: CASSTLWGGTNYGYTF.

The CDR3: CASSYSRTQETF. The chain joins TRBV6-5 to TRBJ1-2. The CDR3 extends over 12 amino acids. Germline V gives CDR1 MNHEY, CDR2 SVGAGI.

V and J are TRBV19 and TRBJ1-3. Per the germline V gene, CDR1 is LNHDA and CDR2 is SQIVND (reference sequence). The CDR3 runs to 17 residues. The CDR3 here is CASSIYSGTLSGNTIYF. Full variable domain (remainder filled in from reference TRBV19 and TRBJ1-3): DGGITQSPKYLFRKEGQNVTLSCEQNLNHDAMYWYRQDPGQGLRLIYYSQIVNDFQKGDIAEGYSVSREKKESFPLTVTSAQKNPTAFYLCASSIYSGTLSGNTIYFGEGSWLTVV.

The rearrangement links TRBV19 to TRBJ1-3; checking the TCRdb D call of TRBD1 is not possible without DNA. From germline, CDR1 is LNHDA and CDR2 SQIVND (reference sequence). The CDR3 extends over 16 amino acids. The CDR3 region is CASNSRGASSGNTIYF.